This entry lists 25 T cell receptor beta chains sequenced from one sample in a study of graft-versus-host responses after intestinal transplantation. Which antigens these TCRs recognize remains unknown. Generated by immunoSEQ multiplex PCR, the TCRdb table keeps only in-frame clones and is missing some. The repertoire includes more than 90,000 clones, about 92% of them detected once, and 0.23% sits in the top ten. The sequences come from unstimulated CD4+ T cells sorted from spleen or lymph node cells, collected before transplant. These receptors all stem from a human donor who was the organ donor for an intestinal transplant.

The chain's CDR3 is CATSRTGNTEAFF. CDR3 coding DNA: TGTGCCACCAGCAGGACAGGGAACACTGAAGCTTTCTTT. The chain joins TRBV15 to TRBJ1-1; possible D gene TRBD1, 6 bases. Germline values: CDR1 LNHNV, CDR2 YYDKDF (reference sequence). V lost 3 bases and J 1 base, leaving 6 bases between the germline ends. CDR3 length: 13 residues.

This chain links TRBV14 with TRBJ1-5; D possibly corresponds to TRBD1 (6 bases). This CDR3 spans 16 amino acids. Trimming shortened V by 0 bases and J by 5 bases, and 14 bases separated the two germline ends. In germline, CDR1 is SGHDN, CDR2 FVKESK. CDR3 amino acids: CASSQDEGGGDQPQHF. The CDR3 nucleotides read TGTGCCAGCAGCCAAGATGAGGGGGGAGGGGATCAGCCCCAGCATTTT. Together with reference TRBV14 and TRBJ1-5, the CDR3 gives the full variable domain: EAGVTQFPSHSVIEKGQTVTLRCDPISGHDNLYWYRRVMGKEIKFLLHFVKESKQDESGMPNNRFLAERTGGTYSTLKVQPAELEDSGVYFCASSQDEGGGDQPQHFGDGTRLSIL.

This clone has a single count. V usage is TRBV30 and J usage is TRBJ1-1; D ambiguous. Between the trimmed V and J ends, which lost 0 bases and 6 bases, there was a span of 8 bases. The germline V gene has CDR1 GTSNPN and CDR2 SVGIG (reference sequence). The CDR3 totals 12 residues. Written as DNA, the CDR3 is TGTGCCTGGAGTGTACGGCGGGCTGAAGCTTTCTTT. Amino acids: CAWSVRRAEAFF.

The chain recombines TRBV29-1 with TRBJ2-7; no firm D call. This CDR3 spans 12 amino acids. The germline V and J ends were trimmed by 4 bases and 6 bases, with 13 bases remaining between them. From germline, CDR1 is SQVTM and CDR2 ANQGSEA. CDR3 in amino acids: CSVAASRREQYF. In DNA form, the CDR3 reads TGCAGCGTTGCTGCTAGTCGGCGCGAGCAGTACTTC.

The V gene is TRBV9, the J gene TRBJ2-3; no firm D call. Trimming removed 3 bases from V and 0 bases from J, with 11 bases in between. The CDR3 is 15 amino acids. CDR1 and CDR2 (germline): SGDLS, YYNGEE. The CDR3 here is CASSASSSSTDTQYF. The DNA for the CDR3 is TGTGCCAGCAGCGCCTCAAGTTCTAGCACAGATACGCAGTATTTT. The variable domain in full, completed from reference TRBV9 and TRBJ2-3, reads DSGVTQTPKHLITATGQRVTLRCSPRSGDLSVYWYQQSLDQGLQFLIQYYNGEERAKGNILERFSAQQFPDLHSELNLSSLELGDSALYFCASSASSSSTDTQYFGPGTRLTVL.

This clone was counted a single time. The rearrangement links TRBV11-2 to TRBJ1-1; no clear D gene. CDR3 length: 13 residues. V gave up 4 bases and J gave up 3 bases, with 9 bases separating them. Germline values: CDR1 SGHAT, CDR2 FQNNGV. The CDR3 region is CASSSFKDTEAFF. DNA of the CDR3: TGTGCCAGCAGCTCATTCAAGGACACTGAAGCTTTCTTT.

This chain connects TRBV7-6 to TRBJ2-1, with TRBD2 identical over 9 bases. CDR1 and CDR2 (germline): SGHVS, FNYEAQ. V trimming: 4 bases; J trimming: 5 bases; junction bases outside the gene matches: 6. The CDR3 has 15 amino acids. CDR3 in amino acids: CASSSSGVWDNEQFF. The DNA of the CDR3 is TGTGCCAGCAGCTCTAGCGGGGTTTGGGACAATGAGCAGTTCTTC.

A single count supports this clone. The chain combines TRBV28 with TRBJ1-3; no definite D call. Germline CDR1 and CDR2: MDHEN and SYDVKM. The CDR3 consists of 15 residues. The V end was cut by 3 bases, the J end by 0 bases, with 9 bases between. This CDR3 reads CASSLLTVSGNTIYF. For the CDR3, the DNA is TGTGCCAGCAGTTTGTTGACGGTCTCTGGAAACACCATATATTTT.

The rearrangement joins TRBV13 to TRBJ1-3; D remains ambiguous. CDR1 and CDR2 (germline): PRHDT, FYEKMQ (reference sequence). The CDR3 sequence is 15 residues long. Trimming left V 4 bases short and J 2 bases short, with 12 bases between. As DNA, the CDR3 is TGTGCCAGCAGCTCCGGTGTTAATCCTGGAAACACCATATATTTT. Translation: CASSSGVNPGNTIYF.

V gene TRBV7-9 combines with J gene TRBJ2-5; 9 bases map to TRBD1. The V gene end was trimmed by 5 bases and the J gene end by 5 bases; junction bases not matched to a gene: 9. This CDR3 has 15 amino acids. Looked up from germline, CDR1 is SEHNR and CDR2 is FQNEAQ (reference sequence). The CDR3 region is CASSATYRGRETQYF. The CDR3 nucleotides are TGTGCCAGCAGCGCCACGTACAGGGGGCGGGAGACCCAGTACTTC.

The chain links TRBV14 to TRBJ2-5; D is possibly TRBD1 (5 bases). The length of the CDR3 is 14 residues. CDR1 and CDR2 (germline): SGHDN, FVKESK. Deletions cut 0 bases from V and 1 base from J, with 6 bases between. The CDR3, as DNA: TGTGCCAGCAGCCAAGACAGGGTCCAAGAGACCCAGTACTTC. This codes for CASSQDRVQETQYF.

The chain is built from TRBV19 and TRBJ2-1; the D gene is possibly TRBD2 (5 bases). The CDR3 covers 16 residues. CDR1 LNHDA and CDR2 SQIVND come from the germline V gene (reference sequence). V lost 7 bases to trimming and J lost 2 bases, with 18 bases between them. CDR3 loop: CASKLGASGAYNEQFF. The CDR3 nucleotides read TGTGCCAGTAAGTTAGGTGCCAGCGGCGCCTACAATGAGCAGTTCTTC.

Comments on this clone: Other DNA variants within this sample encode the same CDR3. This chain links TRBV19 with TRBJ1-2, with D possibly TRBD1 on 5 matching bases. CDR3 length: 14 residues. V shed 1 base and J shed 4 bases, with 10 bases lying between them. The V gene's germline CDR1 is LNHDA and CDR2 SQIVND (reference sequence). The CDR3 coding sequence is TGTGCCAGTAGTATAGGGGGGAGCGGCTATGGCTACACCTTC. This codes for CASSIGGSGYGYTF.

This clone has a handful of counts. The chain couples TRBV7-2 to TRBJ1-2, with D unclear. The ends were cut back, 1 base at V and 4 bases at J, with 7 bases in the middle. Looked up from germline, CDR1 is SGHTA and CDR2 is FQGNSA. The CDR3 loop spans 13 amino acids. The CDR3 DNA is TGTGCCAGCAGCTTAGATAGATTCTATGGCTACACCTTC. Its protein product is CASSLDRFYGYTF. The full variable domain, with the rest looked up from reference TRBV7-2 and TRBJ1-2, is GAGVSQSPSNKVTEKGKDVELRCDPISGHTALYWYRQSLGQGLEFLIYFQGNSAPDKSGLPSDRFSAERTGGSVSTLTIQRTQQEDSAVYLCASSLDRFYGYTFGSGTRLTVV.

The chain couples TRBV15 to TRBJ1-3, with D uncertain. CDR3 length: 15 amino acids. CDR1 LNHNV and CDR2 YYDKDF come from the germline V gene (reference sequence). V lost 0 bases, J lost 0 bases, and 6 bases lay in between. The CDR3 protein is CATSRDLVSGNTIYF. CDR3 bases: TGTGCCACCAGCAGAGATCTCGTCTCTGGAAACACCATATATTTT.

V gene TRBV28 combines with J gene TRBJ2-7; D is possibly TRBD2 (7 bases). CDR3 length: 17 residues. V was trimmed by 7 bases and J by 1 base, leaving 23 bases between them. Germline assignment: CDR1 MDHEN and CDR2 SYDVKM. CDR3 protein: CASNSWGGAAISYEQYF. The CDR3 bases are TGTGCCAGCAACTCTTGGGGGGGGGCTGCTATTTCCTACGAGCAGTACTTC.

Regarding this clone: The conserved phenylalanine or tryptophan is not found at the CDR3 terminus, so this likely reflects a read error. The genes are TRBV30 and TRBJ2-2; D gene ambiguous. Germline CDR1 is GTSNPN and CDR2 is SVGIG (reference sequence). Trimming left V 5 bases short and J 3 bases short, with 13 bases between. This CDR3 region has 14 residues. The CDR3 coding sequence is TGTGCCTGGGAGGCTAACCCCCACACCGGGGAGCTGTTTCTT. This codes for CAWEANPHTGELFL.

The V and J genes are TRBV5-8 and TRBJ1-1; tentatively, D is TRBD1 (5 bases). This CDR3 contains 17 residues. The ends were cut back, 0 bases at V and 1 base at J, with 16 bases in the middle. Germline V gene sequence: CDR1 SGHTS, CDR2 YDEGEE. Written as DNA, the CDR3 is TGTGCCAGCAGCTTGGTCATTAGTCCAGGGAAGAACACTGAAGCTTTCTTT. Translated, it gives CASSLVISPGKNTEAFF.

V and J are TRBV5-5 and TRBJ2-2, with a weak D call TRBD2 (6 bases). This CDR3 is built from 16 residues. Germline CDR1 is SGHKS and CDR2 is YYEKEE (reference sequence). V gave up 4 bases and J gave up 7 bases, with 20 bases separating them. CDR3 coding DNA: TGTGCCAGCAGCCAGAACGGGAGAGTATTGCTCGGGGAGCTGTTTTTT. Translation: CASSQNGRVLLGELFF.

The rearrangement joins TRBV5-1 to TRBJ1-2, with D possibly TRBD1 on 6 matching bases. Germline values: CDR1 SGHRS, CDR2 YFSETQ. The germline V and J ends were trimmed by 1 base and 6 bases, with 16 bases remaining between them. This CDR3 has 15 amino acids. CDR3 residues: CASSLLQGRGDGYTF. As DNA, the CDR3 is TGCGCCAGCAGCTTGTTACAGGGACGGGGAGATGGCTACACCTTC.

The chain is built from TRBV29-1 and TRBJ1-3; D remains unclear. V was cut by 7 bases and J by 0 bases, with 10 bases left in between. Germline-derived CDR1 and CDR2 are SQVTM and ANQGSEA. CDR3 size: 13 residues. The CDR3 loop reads CSGTTNSGNTIYF. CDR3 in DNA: TGCAGCGGAACAACGAACTCTGGAAACACCATATATTTT.

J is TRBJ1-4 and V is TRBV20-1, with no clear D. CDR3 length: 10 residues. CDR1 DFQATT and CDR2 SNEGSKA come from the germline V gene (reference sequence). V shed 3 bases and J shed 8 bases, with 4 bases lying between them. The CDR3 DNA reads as TGCAGTGCTAGGGCAGAAAAACTGTTTTTT. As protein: CSARAEKLFF.

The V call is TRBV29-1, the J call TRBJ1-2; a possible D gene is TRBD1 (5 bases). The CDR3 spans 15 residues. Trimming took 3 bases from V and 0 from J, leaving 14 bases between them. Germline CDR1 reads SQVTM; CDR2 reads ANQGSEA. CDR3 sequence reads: CSVDRQGPSNYGYTF. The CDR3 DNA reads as TGCAGCGTTGACCGGCAGGGTCCCTCTAACTATGGCTACACCTTC.

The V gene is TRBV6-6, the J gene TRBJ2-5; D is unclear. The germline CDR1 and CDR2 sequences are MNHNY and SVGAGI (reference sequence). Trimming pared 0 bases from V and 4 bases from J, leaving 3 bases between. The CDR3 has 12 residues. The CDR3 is CASSYSGETQYF. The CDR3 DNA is TGTGCCAGCAGTTACTCGGGAGAGACCCAGTACTTC.

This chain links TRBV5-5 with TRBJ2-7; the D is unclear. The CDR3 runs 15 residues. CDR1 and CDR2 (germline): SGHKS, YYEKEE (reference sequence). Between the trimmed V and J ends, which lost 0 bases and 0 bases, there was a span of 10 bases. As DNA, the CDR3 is TGTGCCAGCAGCTTGGAATTGGTCGTCTCCTACGAGCAGTACTTC. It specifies CASSLELVVSYEQYF.